This T cell receptor (beta chain) was profiled in a study of cytomegalovirus exposure and HLA in healthy donors. A word on this clone: Its antigen is not identified. The junction departs from germline at one end; a sequencing error may be responsible.

Study outcomes and limitations: V- and J-gene trimming of TCR beta was linked (in a later analysis) to a missense DCLRE1C variant. For most subjects, TCR beta sequences were reported to predict HLA-A and HLA-B alleles with accuracy. With DRB1 most and HLA-C fewest, TCR association rates differed between HLA loci in a later analysis. In a later analysis, most CMV-associated TCR beta chains appeared HLA-restricted.

It was with 60 Vbeta and 13 Jbeta primers that the PCR ran. The protocol was immunoSEQ multiplex PCR, while the TCRdb copy is restricted to in-frame clones and leaves out a portion. Seen in this sample are approximately 50,000 clones; the ten most common clones hold 2.1%. The CDR3 contains 14 residues. Germline V gene lookup returns CDR1 KGHSH and CDR2 LQKENI. The V and J genes are TRBV18 and TRBJ2-5; D not resolved. The clonotype comes from a middle-aged woman in good health and CMV-seronegative. The sample comprised PBMCs. The DNA of the CDR3 is TGTGCCAGCCGTAGGCAGGAAATACAAGGGACCCAGTACTTC. Translated, it gives CASRRQEIQGTQYF.